These 25 T cell receptor beta chains originate from one sample sequenced in a study of blood T cell repertoires in COVID-19 (dated by TCRdb to the early 2020s). Libraries were built with the immunoSEQ multiplex PCR assay. Entries here come from immuneACCESS through TCRdb and include only in-frame sequences with V and J called. Some clones fail to appear in such tables; in the studies checked, an unresolved V gene covers under half of the shortfall, and the cause of the remainder is unknown. Within this sample are a few hundred thousand clones, with 70% to 90% of them counted one time only. Approximately 2% of the sample is in the top ten clones. What was sequenced was PBMCs or T cells enriched from blood (not recorded which). The receptors come from a woman aged 45-59 years who had recovered from COVID-19.

This clone has just a few counts. The sample holds other DNA sequences that translate to the same CDR3. The genes are TRBV7-9 and TRBJ1-6, with D tentatively TRBD1 (5 bases). V was pared by 3 bases and J by 7 bases, with 10 bases between. This CDR3 contains 14 residues. Germline V CDR1 and CDR2: SEHNR, FQNEAQ (reference sequence). For the CDR3, the DNA is TGTGCCAGCAGCTTTACCAGGGAAAATTCACCCCTCCACTTT. The encoded protein is CASSFTRENSPLHF.

The rearrangement joins TRBV15 to TRBJ2-7, with a tentative D call TRBD1 (5 bases). This CDR3 contains 16 residues. The germline V gene encodes CDR1 LNHNV and CDR2 YYDKDF (reference sequence). V dropped 0 bases and J dropped 0 bases, with 12 bases sitting between them. Here the CDR3 reads CATSRDLPGNSYEQYF. The CDR3 DNA is TGTGCCACCAGCAGAGATCTTCCAGGGAACTCCTACGAGCAGTACTTC.

This clone appeared a few times. The chain uses TRBV11-2 and TRBJ1-1; D is perhaps TRBD1 (6 bases). Germline V gene lookup returns CDR1 SGHAT and CDR2 FQNNGV. This CDR3 spans 15 amino acids. V lost 0 bases to trimming and J lost 5 bases, with 13 bases between them. CDR3 sequence: CASSLEASGATEAFF. In DNA, the CDR3 is TGTGCCAGCAGCTTAGAAGCATCAGGGGCTACTGAAGCTTTCTTT.

This rearrangement joins TRBV7-9 to TRBJ1-2; TRBD1 is a possible D gene (6 bases). The length of the CDR3 is 15 residues. Trimming shortened V by 10 bases and J by 3 bases, and 21 bases separated the two germline ends. Germline assignment: CDR1 SEHNR and CDR2 FQNEAQ (reference sequence). CDR3 region: CATRVWTEVYYGYTF. The CDR3 region has the DNA TGTGCCACTAGGGTGTGGACAGAAGTATACTATGGCTACACCTTC.

This sequence joins TRBV11-1 and TRBJ2-1; D perhaps matches TRBD1 (5 bases). This CDR3 spans 14 amino acids. Germline V gives CDR1 SGHAT, CDR2 FQDESV (reference sequence). V gave up 2 bases and J gave up 5 bases, with 10 bases separating them. The CDR3 sequence is CASSLLARDNEQFF. CDR3 sequence (DNA): TGTGCCAGCAGCTTATTGGCCAGGGACAATGAGCAGTTCTTC.

This chain joins TRBV28 and TRBJ1-1; weak D call: TRBD1 (6 bases). In germline, CDR1 is MDHEN, CDR2 SYDVKM. Trimming took 6 bases from V and 2 from J, leaving 10 bases between them. The CDR3 is 13 amino acids. CDR3 in DNA: TGTGCCAGCAGGCTACAGGGAAACACTGAAGCTTTCTTT. Its protein product is CASRLQGNTEAFF.

The chain uses TRBV10-3 and TRBJ1-1; 7 bases are a match to TRBD1. The CDR3 consists of 13 residues. Germline V gene lookup returns CDR1 ENHRY and CDR2 SYGVKD. V shed 6 bases and J 7 bases; nucleotides not matched to a gene: 8. DNA for the CDR3: TGTGCCATCAGCCAAGGTGGGGACAGTGAAGCTTTCTTT. Its protein is CAISQGGDSEAFF.

This clone has just one count. The chain links TRBV6-5 to TRBJ1-6, with 9 nucleotides matching TRBD1. The CDR3 has 15 amino acids. Germline V gives CDR1 MNHEY, CDR2 SVGAGI. V lost 4 bases, J lost 9 bases, and 7 bases stayed unmatched. Here the CDR3 reads CASSSGGQGGSPLHF. CDR3 in DNA: TGTGCCAGCAGTTCGGGGGGACAGGGAGGTTCACCCCTCCACTTT.

This clone was observed a handful of times. The chain uses TRBV27 and TRBJ2-1, with TRBD2 matching 8 bases. Germline V lookup: CDR1 MNHEY, CDR2 SMNVEV (reference sequence). CDR3 length: 17 amino acids. With V trimmed by 5 bases and J by 3 bases, 12 bases remained unmatched. Written as DNA, the CDR3 is TGTGCCAGCAGTCACCTCGGCGGGACTAGGATCTACAATGAGCAGTTCTTC. This gives the protein CASSHLGGTRIYNEQFF.

This clone has a single count. The genes are TRBV5-1 and TRBJ2-5, with D tentatively TRBD1 (6 bases). The CDR3 consists of 16 residues. The V and J ends lost 3 bases and 5 bases respectively, with 20 bases between them. From germline, CDR1 is SGHRS and CDR2 YFSETQ. The CDR3 bases are TGCGCCAGCAGCTCAACCTACAGGGAACGGGCTGAGACCCAGTACTTC. Its protein product is CASSSTYRERAETQYF.

This clone was picked up many times. This chain uses TRBV5-5 with TRBJ1-1; D is perhaps TRBD1 (5 bases). The germline CDR1 and CDR2 sequences are SGHKS and YYEKEE (reference sequence). The length of the CDR3 is 14 residues. V was shortened by 2 bases and J by 4 bases, with 12 bases between the two germline ends. CDR3 bases: TGTGCCAGCAGCTTAACAGGCTGGGGCACTGAAGCTTTCTTT. Protein sequence: CASSLTGWGTEAFF.

In its sample, this clone was seen a few times. This chain connects TRBV2 to TRBJ2-3; possibly TRBD1 for D (5 bases). The CDR3 consists of 13 residues. Trimming cost V 7 bases and J 4 bases, with 12 bases left between them. Germline loops: CDR1 SNHLY, CDR2 FYNNEI. The chain's CDR3 is CASTQGLADTQYF. The DNA for the CDR3 is TGTGCCAGCACTCAGGGTCTTGCAGATACGCAGTATTTT.

The table lists this clone with a count of one. The chain joins TRBV9 to TRBJ1-5, with a weak D call TRBD1 (6 bases). V gave up 3 bases and J gave up 3 bases, with 7 bases separating them. This CDR3 is 13 amino acids long. Germline lookup yields CDR1 SGDLS and CDR2 YYNGEE. The CDR3 DNA is TGTGCCAGCAGCGACAGGGACAATCAGCCCCAGCATTTT. Its translation: CASSDRDNQPQHF.

This clone was seen just once. The CDR3, as DNA: TGTGCCAGCAGTATCCGGGGGCGGGACAGGGGGTATAGGAGTGAAGCTTTCTTT. As protein: CASSIRGRDRGYRSEAFF. V usage is TRBV28 and J usage is TRBJ1-1; 11 nucleotides line up with TRBD1. Germline V gene lookup returns CDR1 MDHEN and CDR2 SYDVKM. CDR3 length: 18 residues. Trimming at V came to 5 bases and at J to 7 bases, leaving 18 bases not matched to a gene.

This clone has a single count. This sequence joins TRBV5-4 and TRBJ2-6, with D possibly matching TRBD2 (5 bases). Germline V gives CDR1 SGHNT, CDR2 YYREEE (reference sequence). Deletions cut 1 base from V and 0 bases from J, with 17 bases between. The CDR3 runs to 19 residues. The DNA for the CDR3 is TGTGCCAGCAGCTTGCAAGACTACCTTATCCTCTCTGGGGCCAACGTCCTGACTTTC. Translating it yields CASSLQDYLILSGANVLTF.

The chain recombines TRBV3-1 (or the pseudogene TRBV3-2) with TRBJ2-1, with 7 nucleotides matching TRBD1. The length of the CDR3 is 16 residues. The trim removed 6 bases at V and 6 bases at J, leaving 14 bases unmatched. Per germline, CDR1 LGHDT and CDR2 YNNKEL (reference sequence). The CDR3 coding sequence is TGTGCCAGCAGGTCTATTTACAGGGGTGGTTTCAATGAGCAGTTCTTC. Encoded protein: CASRSIYRGGFNEQFF.

In regard to this clone: Other DNA sequences of this sample code for an identical CDR3. The rearrangement links TRBV27 to TRBJ1-3, with a possible D match to TRBD1 (5 bases). CDR1 and CDR2 from the germline V gene are MNHEY and SMNVEV (reference sequence). The CDR3 has 13 residues. The V end was cut by 3 bases, the J end by 4 bases, with 7 bases between. The CDR3 DNA reads as TGTGCCAGCAGTTTGCGGGGGGGAAACACCATATATTTT. Its protein product is CASSLRGGNTIYF.

The chain carries TRBV19 and TRBJ2-7; D remains ambiguous. V was cut by 5 bases and J by 3 bases, with 14 bases left in between. The CDR3 spans 14 residues. Germline V CDR1 and CDR2: LNHDA, SQIVND (reference sequence). The CDR3 reads CASSSDGYSYEQYF. The CDR3 DNA reads TGTGCCAGTAGTTCTGATGGTTACAGCTACGAGCAGTACTTC.

This rearrangement joins TRBV5-8 to TRBJ2-1; 7 bases are a match to TRBD2. Germline values: CDR1 SGHTS, CDR2 YDEGEE. Trimming took 1 base from V and 4 from J; bases not matched to a gene: 5. This CDR3 comprises 15 residues. The chain's CDR3 is CASSLRLAAYNEQFF. In nucleotides, the CDR3 is TGTGCCAGCAGCTTGCGCCTAGCGGCTTACAATGAGCAGTTCTTC.

The genes are TRBV12-3 or TRBV12-4 and TRBJ2-2, with 8 nucleotides matching TRBD2. The CDR3 contains 13 residues. The ends lost 6 bases at V and 9 bases at J; junction bases unmatched: 6. CDR3 region: CASSLSGSRELFF. The CDR3 DNA reads TGTGCCAGCAGCCTAAGCGGGAGCAGGGAGCTGTTTTTT.

The V and J genes are TRBV28 and TRBJ2-5; D may be TRBD1 (6 bases). There are 14 residues in the CDR3. The V and J ends lost 6 bases and 1 base respectively, with 12 bases between them. The germline V gene has CDR1 MDHEN and CDR2 SYDVKM. In DNA, the CDR3 is TGTGCCAGCAGCCCCGGGACACTCCAAGAGACCCAGTACTTC. Translated, it gives CASSPGTLQETQYF.

The rearrangement links TRBV28 to TRBJ2-1, with TRBD2 identical over 7 bases. The germline V gene encodes CDR1 MDHEN and CDR2 SYDVKM. CDR3 length equals 14 residues. The trim removed 2 bases at V and 2 bases at J, leaving 0 bases unmatched. This chain's CDR3 is CASSLGGAYNEQFF. In DNA, the CDR3 is TGTGCCAGCAGTTTAGGGGGGGCCTACAATGAGCAGTTCTTC.

The chain carries TRBV18 and TRBJ1-1; D may be TRBD1 (6 bases). V shed 1 base and J shed 1 base, with 13 bases lying between them. From germline, CDR1 is KGHSH and CDR2 LQKENI. This CDR3 has 16 residues. CDR3 sequence: CASSPRPGGPNTEAFF. CDR3 nucleotide sequence: TGTGCCAGCTCACCACGGCCCGGGGGGCCGAACACTGAAGCTTTCTTT.

The chain links TRBV5-3 to TRBJ2-7, with TRBD1 matching over 8 bases. TRBV5-3 qualifies as an ORF whose function is uncertain. The CDR3 has 14 residues. The J segment lost 3 bases and the V segment lost 3 bases, leaving 5 bases of the junction unmatched. The CDR3 nucleotides read TGTGCCAGAAGCTACCGGGACAGGCTCTACGAGCAGTACTTC. Amino acid sequence: CARSYRDRLYEQYF.

V is TRBV2 and J is TRBJ2-1; 10 bases align to TRBD2. The CDR3 runs 13 residues. Germline V gene sequence: CDR1 SNHLY, CDR2 FYNNEI. V dropped 5 bases and J dropped 9; count of bases not matched to a gene: 4. The DNA of the CDR3 is TGTGCCAGCAGTTCCGGGACTAGCGTTGAGCAGTTCTTC. This translates into CASSSGTSVEQFF.